Following are 16 T cell receptor beta chains from one sample sequenced in a study of T cell repertoires in cytomegalovirus infection. No antigen has been identified for these receptors. A single record per CDR3 protein comes from TCRdb applying MiXCR to the reads. This sample has 110,000 to 150,000 distinct CDR3 sequences, with about 31% found just once. This specimen was CD8+ T cells from cultured PBMCs, taken from culture after CMV antigen stimulation. Receptors originate from a human donor in good health (CMV status not recorded). Some clones in this sample may be carry-over from other donors' samples.

Ten or more counts support this clonotype. This sequence joins TRBV7-2 and TRBJ1-3, with D unclear. V lost 8 bases, J lost 0 bases, and 8 bases lay in between. The CDR3 contains 13 residues. The germline gives CDR1 SGHTA, CDR2 FQGNSA. The DNA of the CDR3 is TGTGCCAGCCGAGGGTTCTCTGGAAACACCATATATTTT. Amino acid sequence: CASRGFSGNTIYF.

This clonotype was seen ten or more times. This chain connects TRBV11-2 to TRBJ1-1, with D possibly matching TRBD1 (5 bases). The ends were cut back, 7 bases at V and 3 bases at J, with 21 bases in the middle. This CDR3 region has 16 residues. Germline V gene data show CDR1 as SGHAT and CDR2 as FQNNGV. The CDR3 loop reads CASTNTAGRADTEAFF. The CDR3 DNA reads TGTGCCAGCACCAACACCGCAGGGAGGGCGGACACTGAAGCTTTCTTT.

Only a few counts were recorded for this clonotype. The genes are TRBV7-9 and TRBJ2-7, with 11 bases matching TRBD2. V dropped 5 bases and J dropped 6; count of bases not matched to a gene: 15. CDR1 is SEHNR and CDR2 is FQNEAQ in the germline V gene (reference sequence). The CDR3 runs to 17 residues. The CDR3 region is CASSARGPTSGGVEQYF. CDR3 nucleotides: TGTGCCAGCAGCGCTCGGGGGCCTACTAGCGGGGGAGTCGAGCAGTACTTC.

The chain has TRBV20-1 and TRBJ1-5; a weak D match, TRBD1 (5 bases). Germline V gene data show CDR1 as DFQATT and CDR2 as SNEGSKA (reference sequence). Trimming took 1 base from V and 3 from J, leaving 10 bases between them. The CDR3 has 14 residues. The CDR3 coding sequence is TGCAGTGCTAGAGCAGGGTCGATCAATCAGCCCCAGCATTTT. It translates to CSARAGSINQPQHF.

V is TRBV11-3 and J is TRBJ1-1; D unresolved. Germline V CDR1 and CDR2: SGHNT, YENEEA. The CDR3 length is 13 residues. V was pared by 3 bases and J by 3 bases, with 8 bases between. The CDR3 DNA is TGTGCCAGCAGCTTGCTGGACGACACTGAAGCTTTCTTT. It codes for CASSLLDDTEAFF.

This clonotype was seen repeatedly, ten times or more. This chain links TRBV7-6 with TRBJ1-1; tentative D call: TRBD1 (6 bases). The CDR3 length is 16 residues. CDR1 and CDR2 from the germline V gene are SGHVS and FNYEAQ. Trimming left V 4 bases short and J 1 base short, with 16 bases between. CDR3 DNA: TGTGCCAGCAGCTCCCCCGGGGGGGCGAGGAACACTGAAGCTTTCTTT. This encodes CASSSPGGARNTEAFF.

In this sample, this clonotype turned up a few times. V usage is TRBV6-2 or TRBV6-3 and J usage is TRBJ2-1; D gene unclear. Germline lookup yields CDR1 MNHEY and CDR2 SVGEGT. The germline V and J ends were trimmed by 7 bases and 9 bases, with 16 bases remaining between them. CDR3 length equals 13 residues. The chain's CDR3 is CASTGYPAGEQFF. The CDR3 nucleotides are TGTGCCAGCACCGGGTACCCGGCCGGTGAGCAGTTCTTC.

The chain combines TRBV18 with TRBJ2-2, with 9 bases fitting TRBD1. The germline V gene encodes CDR1 KGHSH and CDR2 LQKENI. The CDR3 spans 16 residues. J was trimmed by 7 bases and V by 5 bases; bases with no gene match: 11. Here the CDR3 DNA reads TGTGCCAGCTCAAGAACCGGGACAGGGTCTAACGGGGAGCTGTTTTTT. Protein: CASSRTGTGSNGELFF.

In this sample, this clonotype turned up a few times. This chain links TRBV12-3 or TRBV12-4 with TRBJ2-3; 10 nucleotides match TRBD2. CDR3 length: 20 amino acids. V was pared by 5 bases and J by 2 bases, with 19 bases of the junction left unmatched. CDR3 residues: CASSQRSYPGLALVTDTQYF. The CDR3 DNA sequence: TGTGCCAGCAGTCAGCGATCTTACCCGGGACTAGCGTTGGTCACAGATACGCAGTATTTT.

In its sample, this clonotype was seen a few times. The genes are TRBV7-6 and TRBJ2-1; D may be TRBD1 (6 bases). Germline V gives CDR1 SGHVS, CDR2 FNYEAQ. V lost 5 bases to trimming and J lost 2 bases, with 13 bases between them. The CDR3 loop spans 15 amino acids. CDR3 loop: CASSPDRNPYNEQFF. In DNA, the CDR3 is TGTGCCAGCAGCCCGGACAGAAACCCCTACAATGAGCAGTTCTTC.

The chain links TRBV12-5 to TRBJ1-1, with D maybe TRBD1 (6 bases). Trimming took off 1 base at V and 8 bases at J, with 14 bases between the two ends. Germline CDR1 and CDR2: LGHNT and FRNRAP. This CDR3 contains 14 residues. CDR3: CASGLGLGGPEAFF. CDR3 nucleotides: TGTGCTAGTGGTTTGGGGCTGGGGGGCCCCGAAGCTTTCTTT.

This clonotype was recorded a few times. DNA of the CDR3: TGTGCCAGCAGCCAGGGTGGTGCCTACAATGAGCAGTTCTTC. It codes for CASSQGGAYNEQFF. The chain is built from TRBV6-2 or TRBV6-3 and TRBJ2-1; D might be TRBD1 (5 bases). This CDR3 spans 14 amino acids. The ends were cut back, 6 bases at V and 2 bases at J, with 11 bases in the middle. The germline V gene has CDR1 MNHEY and CDR2 SVGEGT.

The chain employs TRBV7-8 and TRBJ2-7, with D maybe TRBD2 (6 bases). CDR3 length: 14 amino acids. The germline gives CDR1 SGHVS, CDR2 FQNEAQ. The V end was cut by 5 bases, the J end by 4 bases, with 15 bases between. CDR3 in amino acids: CASSRLGAGYEQYF. The CDR3, as DNA: TGTGCCAGCAGCCGCCTCGGGGCGGGGTACGAGCAGTACTTC.

The chain joins TRBV7-2 to TRBJ1-5; TRBD1 might be the D (6 bases). V shed 1 base and J shed 2 bases, with 9 bases lying between them. The CDR3 is made up of 15 amino acids. Germline assignment: CDR1 SGHTA and CDR2 FQGNSA. CDR3 nucleotide sequence: TGTGCCAGCAGCTTAGATTCAGGGGGCAATCAGCCCCAGCATTTT. Translated: CASSLDSGGNQPQHF.

Ten or more counts support this clonotype. The gene calls are TRBV5-6 and TRBJ2-7; D perhaps matches TRBD2 (5 bases). The V end lost 0 bases, the J end lost 2 bases, and 15 bases lay between the germline ends. CDR3 length: 16 amino acids. Germline V gene data show CDR1 as SGHDT and CDR2 as YYEEEE. The CDR3 DNA follows: TGTGCCAGCAGCTTGGCCGGCAGCGAGGAGGCCTACGAGCAGTACTTC. Amino acid sequence: CASSLAGSEEAYEQYF. Complete variable domain (other parts from reference TRBV5-6 and TRBJ2-7): DAGVTQSPTHLIKTRGQQVTLRCSPKSGHDTVSWYQQALGQGPQFIFQYYEEEERQRGNFPDRFSGHQFPNYSSELNVNALLLGDSALYLCASSLAGSEEAYEQYFGPGTRLTVT.

This clonotype was seen repeatedly, ten times or more. J is TRBJ1-1 and V is TRBV7-2; no firm D call. The V and J ends lost 1 base and 4 bases respectively, with 7 bases between them. This CDR3 spans 13 amino acids. Germline V gene data show CDR1 as SGHTA and CDR2 as FQGNSA. The CDR3 DNA reads as TGTGCCAGCAGCTTAGGTTTCGGCACTGAAGCTTTCTTT. It translates to CASSLGFGTEAFF. Full variable domain (rest looked up from reference TRBV7-2 and TRBJ1-1): GAGVSQSPSNKVTEKGKDVELRCDPISGHTALYWYRQSLGQGLEFLIYFQGNSAPDKSGLPSDRFSAERTGGSVSTLTIQRTQQEDSAVYLCASSLGFGTEAFFGQGTRLTVV.